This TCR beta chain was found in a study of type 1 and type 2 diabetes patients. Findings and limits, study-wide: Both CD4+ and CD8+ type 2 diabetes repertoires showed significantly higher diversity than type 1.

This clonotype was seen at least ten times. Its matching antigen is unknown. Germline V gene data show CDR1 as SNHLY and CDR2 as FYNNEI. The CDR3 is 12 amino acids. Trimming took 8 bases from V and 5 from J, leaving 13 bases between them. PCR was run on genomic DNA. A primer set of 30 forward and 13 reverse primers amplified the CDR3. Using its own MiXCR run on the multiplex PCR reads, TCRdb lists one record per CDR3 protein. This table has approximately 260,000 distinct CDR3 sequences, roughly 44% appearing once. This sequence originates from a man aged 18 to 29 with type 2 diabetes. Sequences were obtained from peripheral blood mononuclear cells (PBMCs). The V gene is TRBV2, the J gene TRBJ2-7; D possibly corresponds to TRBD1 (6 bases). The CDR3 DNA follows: TGTGCCAGCGGCAGGGGTTACGACGAGCAGTACTTC. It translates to CASGRGYDEQYF.